This TCR beta chain was observed in a study of cytomegalovirus exposure and HLA in healthy donors (dated by TCRdb to 2015 to 2018). In terms of the full investigation: In an earlier analysis of roughly 590 of the donors, 250 to 350 Gb of sequence data and some 100 million unique TCR beta sequences from 150 million to 200 million T cells were reported. HLA typing covered class I and class II loci at four-digit resolution. A later analysis re-examined previously published TCR beta repertoires from about 700 donors and added high-resolution HLA genotyping to investigate patterns of TCR occurrence. An earlier analysis of 587 of the donors used high-throughput TCR beta sequencing to judge whether each TCR beta V gene segment behaved as functional or pseudogenic. To predict cytomegalovirus infection status, the study combined high-throughput TCR immunosequencing, statistical association of individual TCRs with disease status, and machine learning. Rather than drawing on any new phenotypic data, the later analysis identified candidate immune exposures from TCR beta sequences and the way those sequences occurred across donors. The T cell repertoires of about 700 subjects were profiled by immunosequencing and related to cytomegalovirus serostatus. Of the 300 to 500 genotyped donors, over 80% were placed in the genetic ancestry cluster associated with self-reported Caucasian donors. An early release covering 550 to 700 HLA-typed donors comprised 250 to 350 gigabases of sequencing data and around 80 million unique TCR sequences. Roughly 5 DR-DQ haplotypes were treated as single units for association and clustering because of strong linkage in the cohort. A separate validation cohort of 90 to 150 different subjects was used in addition to the roughly 700-subject first cohort. Every repertoire in the discovery cohort had been generated on one and the same sequencing platform. Donor age, sex, ethnicity and CMV serostatus were compiled together with the repertoire data. A later genetic analysis took genome-wide SNP genotypes for about 65% of the 666 donors and used that subset as a discovery cohort. The study aimed to test whether signatures of past pathogen exposure could be identified by cataloging public T cell receptors. Across roughly 420 genotyped donors of the cohort, an average of roughly 230,000 unique TCR beta nucleotide sequences per donor were sequenced, and approximately 17% of those sequences were non-productive. Typing coverage varied by locus: roughly 629-640 donors for A, B, C, DRB1 and DQB1; 500 to 550 for DQA1; 606 for DPA1; around 450 for DPB1. Broad study findings and their caveats: Because HLA typing was missing for some donors at each locus, association tests included only the typed subset. In a later analysis, the rate of TCR association differed among HLA loci, with DRB1 alleles having the most associated TCRs and HLA-C alleles having the fewest. Linkage disequilibrium might explain the correlated functional status among segregating V segments, but an unknown experimental factor could not be ruled out. The study gave a list of some 150 TCR beta chains associated with cytomegalovirus. The cohort was sequenced for TCR beta chains only, and without alpha or paired-chain data the features that could be detected were limited. In vitro tests confirmed that a few of the cytomegalovirus-associated TCR beta chains recognize cytomegalovirus antigens. Cytomegalovirus status was reported to be diagnosed by the classifier with high specificity and sensitivity in both the original and validation cohorts. Presence/absence analyses assumed roughly uniform sequencing depth across donors, an assumption that may not hold. Most TCR sequences were observed very rarely across donors, whereas some public TCRs were present in many individuals. The only immune exposure information available for the cohort was CMV serostatus. According to a later analysis, parvovirus B19, influenza, CMV and Epstein-Barr virus appeared linked to several top co-occurrence clusters. A later analysis associated 15,000 to 20,000 TCR beta sequences with specific HLA alleles at a false discovery rate of 0.05. Some 15 rarely observed V segments, including chromosome 9 orphons, were excluded from the earlier analysis of about 600 of the donors because counts were too low. A cluster of highly shared sequence variants was judged likely to represent a technical artifact of the sequencing pipeline. An earlier analysis of 587 of the donors showed that most TCR beta V segments appeared in productive rearrangements either about 87% or about 30% of the time, which broadly matched IMGT annotations. According to the authors, the approach could potentially be generalized to other disease states and immunological phenotypes. Most CMV-associated TCR beta chains appeared to be HLA-restricted in a later analysis, and the HLA associations seemed to be driven largely by CMV exposure. In a later analysis, HLA-associated TCR beta chains showed more clonal expansion and lower generation probabilities than non-associated chains that were equally common. V-gene and J-gene trimming of TCR beta chains was associated with a missense DCLRE1C variant in a later genetic analysis, and the association was replicated in an independent cohort. A further reported finding was that TCR beta sequences accurately predicted the HLA-A and HLA-B alleles for most subjects in the first cohort. Strong co-occurrence of HLA alleles, especially DR and DQ, made assigning TCR associations to individual alleles difficult. Compared with the approximately 670-donor mean, donors in an Asian-associated ancestry cluster had fewer N-insertions in productive TCRs, according to a later genetic analysis. Some IMGT-functional V segments, including TRBV6-2 and TRBV6-3, could not be distinguished by the 87-base-pair reads and were therefore excluded.

This clone was picked up a small number of times. No antigen is known for it. Base qualities are missing; no much larger clone stands one base away. The library was prepared using the immunoSEQ multiplex PCR assay. The multiplex PCR relied on a mix of 60 forward primers for TCR Vbeta segments and 13 reverse primers for TCR Jbeta segments. The CDR3 region of rearranged TCR beta genes was amplified from genomic DNA by a multiplex PCR assay. Amplified TCR beta libraries were sequenced as 87-base-pair reads on the Illumina HiSeq System. The published analysis was carried out like this. In a later analysis, around 80 million unique TCR beta chains were counted across the roughly 610 repertoires, and roughly 11 million of these chains were shared by at least two donors. A nearest-neighbor algorithm error-corrected the raw reads and collapsed the reads into unique sequences, merging closely related sequences to remove PCR and sequencing errors. CDR3 sequences were aligned to IMGT reference sequences to assign V, D and J gene segments. For a sequence to be retained, at least a six-nucleotide match to both a V gene segment and a J gene segment was required. Rearrangements were called productive when the CDR3 lacked stop codons and stayed in frame with V and J; all others were non-productive. Following IMGT convention, CDR3 was defined as the stretch from the second conserved V-encoded cysteine up to the conserved J-encoded phenylalanine. The earlier analysis of about 590 of the donors excluded sequences that lacked an unambiguous match to a single V gene segment. In an earlier analysis of a few hundred of the donors, a V segment was called functional when productive rearrangements were above 56.7%, and segregating when the standard deviation between donors exceeded 5%. To diagnose cytomegalovirus status from the catalog of TCR beta chain sequences, a statistical classification framework was built. In a later analysis, TCR nucleotide sequences were compared against IMGT/GENE-DB human TR gene sequences so that V and J genes could be assigned. A later analysis assigned CDR3 sequences and most-parsimonious VDJ recombination scenarios with the TCRdist pipeline. In a later analysis, each TCR beta chain was defined by its CDR3 amino acid sequence together with its V-gene family, and reads without a unique V-gene family were excluded. A later analysis removed 592 highly shared, low-generation-probability nucleotide sequences to deal with suspected cross-contamination and a sequencing artifact. For each public chain, a later analysis derived a clonal expansion index from normalized ranks of inferred template counts within each repertoire. A later analysis computed generation probabilities with a VDJ recombination model fitted to out-of-frame rearrangements, and checked the results against IGoR. In a later analysis, TCR-TCR, TCR-HLA and TCR-CMV co-occurrence was scored with hypergeometric tests, and a repertoire-size bias correction was applied to TCR pairs. A later analysis estimated false discovery rates by permuting HLA or CMV assignments 20 times. In a later analysis, co-occurring TCRs were grouped using DBSCAN, and TCRdist sequence similarity was added for clustering within HLA-allele-positive subsets. Repertoires with fewer than 30,000 or more than 120,000 public chains were left out of co-occurrence clustering, as were a handful of repertoires with anomalous nucleotide sharing. As stored in TCRdb, this immuneACCESS dataset retains in-frame rearrangements with V and J assigned. A fraction of the clones does not appear; measured against another copy, unresolved V genes explain less than half of the discrepancy, and the remainder lacks a known reason. That table is the source of V, J and clone size, and D and trimming were worked out from the DNA. The sample includes roughly 190,000 clones, with around 84% observed a single time. The ten largest clones take up about 1.7% of the sample.

In total, approximately 610 healthy bone marrow donors made up the cohort. Cohort members were all nominally healthy when sampled, although unrecorded immune exposures were likely present. The donor tested CMV seronegative, placing the donor among the 352 seronegative members of the cohort. A peripheral blood sample was collected from each donor, and TCR beta sequencing was performed on peripheral blood mononuclear cells. Genomic DNA was extracted from the blood cell samples with the Qiagen DNeasy Blood Extraction Kit. The CDR3 sequence holds 15 residues, the cysteine and phenylalanine included. Just CDR3 DNA is preserved here, 45 bases in frame from base 1. Via the germline V gene, CDR1 is LGHNA and CDR2 YSLEER. The junction carries 17 bases between V and J, which are trimmed by 2 bases and 6 bases respectively.

This receptor was identified in a woman aged 18-35 years in good health and CMV-seronegative. The chain employs TRBV4-3 and TRBJ2-7; D gene: possibly TRBD1, on 6 matching bases. Material: PBMCs. The CDR3 in this case is CASSQQTTGSGEQYF. The nucleotide sequence is given as TGCGCCAGCAGCCAACAGACCACAGGGTCAGGCGAGCAGTACTTC.